This is a list of T cell receptor beta chains from one sample in a study of shared clonotypes between healthy human individuals. Sequencing used immunoSEQ multiplex PCR; TCRdb keeps in-frame clones, though not all of them. The sample lists millions of clones, 90% to 95% occurring once. The sample consisted of naive CD4+ T cells sorted from blood. The receptors originated from a man aged 18 to 29 in good health. Both conserved end residues are part of each CDR3. Not all rows give a size; the values are once, few, many and, for expanded clones, a class.

>TRBV6-5|-
CASSYFGAGEQYF
>TRBV19|-
CASSRQSQETQYF
>TRBV7-9|-
CASSLTGANNEKLFF
>TRBV6-5|-
CASTRQETQYF
>TRBV6-5|-
CASSGAGGREQYF
>TRBV2|-
CASKRERGHTGELFF
>TRBV4-1|-
CASSQDRGSYQPQHF
>TRBV5-1|-
CASSLGPTEKLFF
>TRBV18|-
CASSTGAGYGYTF
>TRBV30|-
CAWIQGQGHGYTF
>TRBV7-2|-
CASSLEGAGTDTQYF
>TRBV28|-
CASSPPSRSWADTQYF
>TRBV19|-
CASSPRGGGEQYF
>TRBV6-5|once
CASSYGVTGLYEQYF
>TRBV30|-
CAWSLLQETQYF
>TRBV19|-
CASSDSGYSNQPQHF
>TRBV5-1|-
CASSSTGTGLLGEQYF
>TRBV30|-
CAWSVLFSPLHF
>TRBV4-1|-
CASSQVGLNTEAFF
>TRBV29-1|-
CSAQLAGGSYNEQFF
>TRBV9|-
CASSVRPAQGTEAFF
>TRBV5-6|-
CASSTLQGFTYNEQFF
>TRBV2|-
CASSLQGTLNEKLFF
>TRBV28|-
CASSRGWGTEAFF
>TRBV6-4|-
CASSLSSYAPGGYTF
>TRBV6-1|-
CASRDRGSYEQYF
>TRBV2|-
CASRDLAGGPNEQFF
>TRBV7-9|once
CASSLALGTGFNTEAFF
>TRBV2|-
CASRQRGFEQYF
>TRBV2|-
CASRLAVEQYF
>TRBV4-1|-
CASSHGVRDLNYGYTF
>TRBV4-1|-
CASSPLGTGGNSPLHF
>TRBV4-1|-
CASSQGPPSYEQYF
>TRBV2|-
CASSGTYMNTEAFF
>TRBV5-1|-
CASSSNPSGAMYQETQYF
>TRBV11-2|-
CASSSTGGFEKLFF
>TRBV15|-
CATSRDMNTIYF
>TRBV2|-
CASSEVKGGYYGYTF
>TRBV4-1|-
CASSEGQGAREKLFF
>TRBV9|-
CASSPYSAAAPDTQYF
>TRBV5-1|-
CASSLPGQGSYEQYF
>TRBV5-1|-
CASSSGDSIANEQFF
>TRBV19|-
CASSIGTSPYNEQFF
>TRBV5-4|-
CASKTGDRGDTQYF
>TRBV5-1|-
CASSLPGTGNSYEQYF
>TRBV11-2|-
CASGRSTYEQYF
>TRBV5-4|-
CASSSPAGGPNEQFF
>TRBV1|-
CTSRDRKANYGYTF
>TRBV6-6|-
CASRLDRADFKNIQYF
>TRBV30|-
CAWSPLGNTEAFF
>TRBV10-1|-
CANHRQGEVGYTF
>TRBV30|-
CAWSSGGTANTGELFF
>TRBV5-6|-
CASSFGVNTDTQYF
>TRBV5-1|-
CASSERPSNTEAFF
>TRBV27|-
CASSYGLAGAYEQYF
>TRBV7-3|-
CASSLLSGGRDTQYF
>TRBV9|-
CASSVATGYNEQFF